This paragraph covers one TCR beta chain sequence. The antigen is not known. From the reads, TCRdb called clonotypes with MiXCR, one entry per CDR3 protein. The sample records some 450,000 distinct CDR3 sequences, approximately 31% being singletons. The data stem from a study of T cell repertoires in cytomegalovirus infection. Study-level findings and limits: Clonotypes of TCR beta that were HLA-C-restricted and CMV-specific dominated the ex vivo response.

The CDR3 contains 19 residues. V shed 1 base and J shed 2 bases, with 21 bases lying between them. The germline V gene has CDR1 LNHNV and CDR2 YYDKDF (reference sequence). The chain couples TRBV15 to TRBJ2-1; D is possibly TRBD2 (5 bases). The source of this sequence is a human donor in good health (CMV status not recorded). Some clones in this sample may be carry-over from other donors' samples. Sequencing used PBMCs. This chain's CDR3 is CATSRALPSGSRAYNEQFF. CDR3 nucleotide sequence: TGTGCCACCAGCAGAGCCCTCCCCTCGGGGTCGAGGGCCTACAATGAGCAGTTCTTC.